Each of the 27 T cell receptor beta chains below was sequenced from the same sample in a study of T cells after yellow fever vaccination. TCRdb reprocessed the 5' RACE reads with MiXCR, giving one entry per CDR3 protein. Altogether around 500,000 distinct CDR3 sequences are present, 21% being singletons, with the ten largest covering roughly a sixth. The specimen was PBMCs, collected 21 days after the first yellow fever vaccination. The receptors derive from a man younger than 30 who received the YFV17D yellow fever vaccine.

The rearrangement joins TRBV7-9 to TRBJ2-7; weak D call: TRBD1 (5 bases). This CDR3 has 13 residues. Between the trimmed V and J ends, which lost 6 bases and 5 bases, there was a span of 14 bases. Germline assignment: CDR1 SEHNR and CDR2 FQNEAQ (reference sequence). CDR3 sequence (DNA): TGTGCCAGCAGATCCCAGGGCACCCACGAGCAGTACTTC. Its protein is CASRSQGTHEQYF.

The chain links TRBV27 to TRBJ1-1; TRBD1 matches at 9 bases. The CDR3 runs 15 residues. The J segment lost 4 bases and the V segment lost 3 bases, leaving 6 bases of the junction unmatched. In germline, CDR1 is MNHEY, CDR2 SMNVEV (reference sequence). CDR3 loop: CASSFIGQGSTEAFF. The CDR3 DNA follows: TGTGCCAGCAGTTTTATTGGACAGGGGAGCACTGAAGCTTTCTTT.

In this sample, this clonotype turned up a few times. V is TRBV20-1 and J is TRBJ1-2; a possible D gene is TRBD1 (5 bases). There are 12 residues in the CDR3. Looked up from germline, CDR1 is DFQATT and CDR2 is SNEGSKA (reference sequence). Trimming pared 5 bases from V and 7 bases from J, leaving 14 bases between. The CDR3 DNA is TGCAGTGCTCCTCCTGACAGCTCTGGCTACACCTTC. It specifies CSAPPDSSGYTF.

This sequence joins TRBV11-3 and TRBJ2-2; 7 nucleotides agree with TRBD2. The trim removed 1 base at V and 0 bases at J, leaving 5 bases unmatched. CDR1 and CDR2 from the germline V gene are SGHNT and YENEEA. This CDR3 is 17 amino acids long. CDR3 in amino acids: CASSLADGGANTGELFF. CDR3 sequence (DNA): TGTGCCAGCAGCTTAGCGGATGGGGGGGCGAACACCGGGGAGCTGTTTTTT.

This CDR3 reads CASEAPLHF. The CDR3 bases are TGTGCCTCAGAAGCACCCCTCCACTTT. The chain links TRBV24-1 to TRBJ1-6, with unresolved D. In germline, CDR1 is KGHDR, CDR2 SFDVKD. Trimming pared 12 bases from V and 11 bases from J, leaving 7 bases between. The CDR3 consists of 9 residues.

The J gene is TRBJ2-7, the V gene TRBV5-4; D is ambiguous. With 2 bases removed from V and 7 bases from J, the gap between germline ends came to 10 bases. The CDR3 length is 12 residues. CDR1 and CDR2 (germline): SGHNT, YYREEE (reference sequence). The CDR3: CASSFGYGEQYF. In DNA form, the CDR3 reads TGTGCCAGCAGCTTTGGATACGGAGAGCAGTACTTC.

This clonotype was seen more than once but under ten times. The chain's CDR3 is CASSVTGRHEQYV. The CDR3 nucleotides are TGTGCCAGCAGCGTTACAGGGAGGCACGAGCAGTACGTC. V gene TRBV9 combines with J gene TRBJ2-7, with D possibly being TRBD1 or TRBD2 (6 bases each). Trimming left V 2 bases short and J 5 bases short, with 11 bases between. The CDR3 runs to 13 residues. The V gene's germline CDR1 is SGDLS and CDR2 YYNGEE.

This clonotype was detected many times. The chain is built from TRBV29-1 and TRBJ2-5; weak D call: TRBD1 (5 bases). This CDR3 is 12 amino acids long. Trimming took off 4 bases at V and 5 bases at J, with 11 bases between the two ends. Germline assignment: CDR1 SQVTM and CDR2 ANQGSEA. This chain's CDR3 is CSVVETVETQYF. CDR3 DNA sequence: TGCAGCGTTGTAGAGACAGTCGAGACCCAGTACTTC.

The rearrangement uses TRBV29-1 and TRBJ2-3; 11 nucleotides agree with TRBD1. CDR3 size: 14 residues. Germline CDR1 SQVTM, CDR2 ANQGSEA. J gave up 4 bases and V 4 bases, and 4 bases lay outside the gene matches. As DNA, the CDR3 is TGCAGCGTTGGGGGGGGACAGGGGGCAGATACGCAGTATTTT. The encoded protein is CSVGGGQGADTQYF.

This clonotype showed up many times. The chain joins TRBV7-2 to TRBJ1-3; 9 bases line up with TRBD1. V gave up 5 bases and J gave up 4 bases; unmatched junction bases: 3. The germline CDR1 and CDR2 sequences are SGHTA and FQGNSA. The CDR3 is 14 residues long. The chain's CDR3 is CASSPGQGGNTIYF. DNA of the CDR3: TGTGCCAGCAGCCCCGGACAGGGGGGAAACACCATATATTTT.

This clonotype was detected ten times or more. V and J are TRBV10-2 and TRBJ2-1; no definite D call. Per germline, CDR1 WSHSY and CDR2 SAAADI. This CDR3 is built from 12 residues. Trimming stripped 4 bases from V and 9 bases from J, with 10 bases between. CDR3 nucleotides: TGCGCCAGCAGTGCTGGTTATGTTGAGCAGTTCTTC. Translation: CASSAGYVEQFF.

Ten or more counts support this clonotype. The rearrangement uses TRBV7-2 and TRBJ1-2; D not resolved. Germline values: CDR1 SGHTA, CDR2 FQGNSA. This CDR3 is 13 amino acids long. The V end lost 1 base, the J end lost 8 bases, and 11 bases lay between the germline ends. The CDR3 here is CASSLVGGSGYTF. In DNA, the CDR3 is TGTGCCAGCAGCTTAGTAGGAGGGTCAGGCTACACCTTC.

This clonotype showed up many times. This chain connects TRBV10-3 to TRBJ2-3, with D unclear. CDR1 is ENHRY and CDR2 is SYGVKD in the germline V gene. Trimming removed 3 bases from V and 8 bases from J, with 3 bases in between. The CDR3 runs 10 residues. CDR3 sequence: CAISDSTQYF. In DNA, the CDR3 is TGTGCCATCAGTGACAGTACGCAGTATTTT.

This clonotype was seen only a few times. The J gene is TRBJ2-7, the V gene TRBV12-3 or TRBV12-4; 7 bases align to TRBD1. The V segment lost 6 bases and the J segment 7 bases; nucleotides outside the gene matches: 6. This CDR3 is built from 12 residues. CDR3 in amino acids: CASRIQGKEQYF. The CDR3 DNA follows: TGTGCCAGCAGGATACAGGGGAAAGAGCAGTACTTC.

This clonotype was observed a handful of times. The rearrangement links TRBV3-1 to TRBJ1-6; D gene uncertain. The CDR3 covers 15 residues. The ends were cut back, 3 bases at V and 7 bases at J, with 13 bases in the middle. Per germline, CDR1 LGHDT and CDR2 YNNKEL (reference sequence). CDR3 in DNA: TGTGCCAGCAGCCATAGTCCGGGAGGCAATTCACCCCTCCACTTT. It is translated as CASSHSPGGNSPLHF.

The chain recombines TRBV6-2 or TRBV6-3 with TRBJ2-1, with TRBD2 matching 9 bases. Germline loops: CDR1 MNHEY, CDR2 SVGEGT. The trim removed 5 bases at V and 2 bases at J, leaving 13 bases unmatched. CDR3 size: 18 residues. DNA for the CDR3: TGTGCCAGCAGTCCTTACCTTAGCGGGGGAGCAGCCTACAATGAGCAGTTCTTC. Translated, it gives CASSPYLSGGAAYNEQFF.

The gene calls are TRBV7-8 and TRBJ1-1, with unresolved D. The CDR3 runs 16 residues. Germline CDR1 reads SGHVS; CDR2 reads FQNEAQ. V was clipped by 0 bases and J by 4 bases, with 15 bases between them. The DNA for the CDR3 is TGTGCCAGCAGCTTAGCGAAGTGGGAGAGGAGCACTGAAGCTTTCTTT. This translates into CASSLAKWERSTEAFF. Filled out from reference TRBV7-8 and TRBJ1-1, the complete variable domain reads GAGVSQSPRYKVAKRGQDVALRCDPISGHVSLFWYQQALGQGPEFLTYFQNEAQLDKSGLPSDRFFAERPEGSVSTLKIQRTQQEDSAVYLCASSLAKWERSTEAFFGQGTRLTVV.

This CDR3 reads CASFVGQANTEAFF. The CDR3 DNA follows: TGTGCCAGCTTTGTGGGACAGGCGAACACTGAAGCTTTCTTT. This chain connects TRBV7-2 to TRBJ1-1, with 8 positions matching TRBD1. Germline V gene sequence: CDR1 SGHTA, CDR2 FQGNSA. The CDR3 has 14 residues. The junction had 6 bases not matched to a gene; V was cut back by 8 bases and J by 1 base.

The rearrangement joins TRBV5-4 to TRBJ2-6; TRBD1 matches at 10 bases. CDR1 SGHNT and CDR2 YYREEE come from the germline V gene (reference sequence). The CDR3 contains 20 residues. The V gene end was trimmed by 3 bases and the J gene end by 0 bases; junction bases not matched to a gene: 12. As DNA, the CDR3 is TGTGCCAGCAGCTACGACCAAGGACAGGGGGTAATCTCTGGGGCCAACGTCCTGACTTTC. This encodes CASSYDQGQGVISGANVLTF.

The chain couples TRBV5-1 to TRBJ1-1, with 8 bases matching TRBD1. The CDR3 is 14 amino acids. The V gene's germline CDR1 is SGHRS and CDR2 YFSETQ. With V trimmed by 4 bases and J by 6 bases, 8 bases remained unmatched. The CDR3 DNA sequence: TGCGCCAGCAGCACGGACAGGGTTGTATCTGAAGCTTTCTTT. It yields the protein CASSTDRVVSEAFF.

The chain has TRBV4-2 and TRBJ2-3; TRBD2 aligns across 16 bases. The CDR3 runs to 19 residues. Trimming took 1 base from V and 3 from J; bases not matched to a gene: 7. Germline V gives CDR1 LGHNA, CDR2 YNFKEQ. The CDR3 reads CASSQVGTSGGAGTDTQYF. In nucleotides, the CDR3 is TGTGCCAGCAGCCAAGTCGGGACTAGCGGGGGGGCCGGGACAGATACGCAGTATTTT.

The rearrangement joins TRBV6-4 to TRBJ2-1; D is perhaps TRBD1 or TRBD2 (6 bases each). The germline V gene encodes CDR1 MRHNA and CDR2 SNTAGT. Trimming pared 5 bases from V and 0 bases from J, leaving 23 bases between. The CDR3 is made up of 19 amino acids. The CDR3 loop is CASSRQDPLEGSSYNEQFF. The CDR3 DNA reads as TGTGCCAGCAGTCGACAGGACCCTTTGGAGGGGAGCTCCTACAATGAGCAGTTCTTC.

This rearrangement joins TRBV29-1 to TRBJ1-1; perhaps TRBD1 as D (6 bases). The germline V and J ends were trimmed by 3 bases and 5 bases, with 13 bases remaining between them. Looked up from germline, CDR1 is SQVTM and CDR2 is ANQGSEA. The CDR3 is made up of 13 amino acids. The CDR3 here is CSVDQGGGTEAFF. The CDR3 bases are TGCAGCGTTGACCAGGGAGGGGGGACTGAAGCTTTCTTT.

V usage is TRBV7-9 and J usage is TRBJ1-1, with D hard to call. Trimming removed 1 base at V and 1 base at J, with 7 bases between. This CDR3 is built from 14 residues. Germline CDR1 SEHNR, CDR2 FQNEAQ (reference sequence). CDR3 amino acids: CASSLVVQNTEAFF. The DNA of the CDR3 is TGTGCCAGCAGCTTAGTGGTACAGAACACTGAAGCTTTCTTT.

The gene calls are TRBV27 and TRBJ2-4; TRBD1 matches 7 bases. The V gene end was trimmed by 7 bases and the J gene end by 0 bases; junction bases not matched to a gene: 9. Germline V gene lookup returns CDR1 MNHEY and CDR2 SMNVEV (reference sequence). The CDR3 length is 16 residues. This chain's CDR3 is CASTLWGQIAKNIQYF. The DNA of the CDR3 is TGTGCCAGCACCCTATGGGGACAGATAGCCAAAAACATTCAGTACTTC.

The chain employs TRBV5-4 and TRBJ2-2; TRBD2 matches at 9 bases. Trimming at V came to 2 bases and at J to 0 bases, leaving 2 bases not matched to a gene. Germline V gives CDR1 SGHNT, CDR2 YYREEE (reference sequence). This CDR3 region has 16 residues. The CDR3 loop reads CASSFQRGANTGELFF. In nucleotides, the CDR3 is TGTGCCAGCAGCTTCCAGCGGGGGGCGAACACCGGGGAGCTGTTTTTT.

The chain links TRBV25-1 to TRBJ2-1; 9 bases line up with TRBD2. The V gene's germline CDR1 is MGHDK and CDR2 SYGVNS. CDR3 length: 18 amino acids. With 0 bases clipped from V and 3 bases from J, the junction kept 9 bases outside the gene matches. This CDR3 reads CASSEYAGGTFYYNEQFF. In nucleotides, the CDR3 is TGTGCCAGCAGTGAATATGCGGGGGGGACTTTTTACTACAATGAGCAGTTCTTC. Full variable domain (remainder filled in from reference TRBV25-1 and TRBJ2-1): EADIYQTPRYLVIGTGKKITLECSQTMGHDKMYWYQQDPGMELHLIHYSYGVNSTEKGDLSSESTVSRIRTEHFPLTLESARPSHTSQYLCASSEYAGGTFYYNEQFFGPGTRLTVL.